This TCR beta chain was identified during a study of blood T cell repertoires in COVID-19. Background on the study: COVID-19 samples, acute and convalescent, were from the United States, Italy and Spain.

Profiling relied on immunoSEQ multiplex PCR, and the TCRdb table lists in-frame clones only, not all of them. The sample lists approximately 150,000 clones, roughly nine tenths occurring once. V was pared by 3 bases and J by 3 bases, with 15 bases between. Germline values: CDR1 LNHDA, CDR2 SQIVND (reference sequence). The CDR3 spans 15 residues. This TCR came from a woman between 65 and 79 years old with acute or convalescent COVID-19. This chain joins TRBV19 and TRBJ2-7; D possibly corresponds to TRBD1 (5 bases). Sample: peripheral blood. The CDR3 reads CASSIFVGVRYEQYF. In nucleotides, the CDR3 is TGTGCCAGTAGTATTTTCGTAGGGGTGCGCTACGAGCAGTACTTC.